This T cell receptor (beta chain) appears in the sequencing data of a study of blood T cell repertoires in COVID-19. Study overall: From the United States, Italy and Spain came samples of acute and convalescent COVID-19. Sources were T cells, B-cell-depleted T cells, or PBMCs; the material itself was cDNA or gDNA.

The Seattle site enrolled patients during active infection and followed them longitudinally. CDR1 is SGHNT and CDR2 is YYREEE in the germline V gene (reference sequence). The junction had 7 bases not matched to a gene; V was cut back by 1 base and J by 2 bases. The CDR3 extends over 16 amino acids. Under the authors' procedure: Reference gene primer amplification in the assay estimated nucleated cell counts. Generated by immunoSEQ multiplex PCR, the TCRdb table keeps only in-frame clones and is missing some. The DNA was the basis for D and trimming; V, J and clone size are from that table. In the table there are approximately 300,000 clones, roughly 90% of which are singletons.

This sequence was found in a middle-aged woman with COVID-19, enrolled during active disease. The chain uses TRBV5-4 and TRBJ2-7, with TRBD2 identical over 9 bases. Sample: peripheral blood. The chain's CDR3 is CASSLSPRGGTYEQYF. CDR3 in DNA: TGTGCCAGCAGCTTGTCACCGCGGGGGGGAACCTACGAGCAGTACTTC.